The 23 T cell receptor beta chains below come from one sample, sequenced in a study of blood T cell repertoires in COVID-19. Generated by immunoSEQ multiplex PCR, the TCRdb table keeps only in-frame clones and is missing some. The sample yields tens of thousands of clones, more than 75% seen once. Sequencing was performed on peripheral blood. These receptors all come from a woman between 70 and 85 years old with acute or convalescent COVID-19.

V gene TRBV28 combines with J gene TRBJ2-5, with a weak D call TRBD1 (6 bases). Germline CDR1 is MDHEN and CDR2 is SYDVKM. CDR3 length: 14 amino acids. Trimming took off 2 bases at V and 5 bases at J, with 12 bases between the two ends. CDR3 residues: CASSLGQGWETQYF. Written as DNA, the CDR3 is TGTGCCAGCAGTTTAGGGCAGGGGTGGGAGACCCAGTACTTC.

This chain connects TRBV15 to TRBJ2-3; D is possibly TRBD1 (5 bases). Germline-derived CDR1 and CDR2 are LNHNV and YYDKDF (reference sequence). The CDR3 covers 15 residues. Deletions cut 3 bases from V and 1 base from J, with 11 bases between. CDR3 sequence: CATSRQGGGTDTQYF. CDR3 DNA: TGTGCCACCAGCAGGCAGGGTGGCGGCACAGATACGCAGTATTTT.

The CDR3 DNA follows: TGTGCCAGCAGTGAGGGACAGGGTTGGATGAACACTGAAGCTTTCTTT. This sequence encodes CASSEGQGWMNTEAFF. This chain links TRBV25-1 with TRBJ1-1; 9 bases are a match to TRBD1. Trimming removed 3 bases from V and 0 bases from J; junction bases left unmatched: 5. Germline-derived CDR1 and CDR2 are MGHDK and SYGVNS. The CDR3 has 16 amino acids.

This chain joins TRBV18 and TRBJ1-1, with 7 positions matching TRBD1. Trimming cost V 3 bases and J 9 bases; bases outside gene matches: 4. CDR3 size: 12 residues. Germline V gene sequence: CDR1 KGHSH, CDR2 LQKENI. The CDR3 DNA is TGTGCCAGCTCACCCGACAGGGCTAAAGCTTTCTTT. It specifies CASSPDRAKAFF.

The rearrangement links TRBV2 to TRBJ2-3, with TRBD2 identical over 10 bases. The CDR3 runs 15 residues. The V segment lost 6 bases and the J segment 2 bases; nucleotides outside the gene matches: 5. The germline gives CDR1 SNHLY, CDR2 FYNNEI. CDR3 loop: CASSSTSGHTDTQYF. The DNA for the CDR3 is TGTGCCAGCAGCTCGACTAGCGGGCACACAGATACGCAGTATTTT. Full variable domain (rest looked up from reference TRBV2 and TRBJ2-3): EPEVTQTPSHQVTQMGQEVILRCVPISNHLYFYWYRQILGQKVEFLVSFYNNEISEKSEIFDDQFSVERPDGSNFTLKIRSTKLEDSAMYFCASSSTSGHTDTQYFGPGTRLTVL.

This CDR3 is CASSLLNTGTPEAFF. As DNA, the CDR3 is TGCGCCAGCAGCCTACTCAATACAGGGACCCCTGAAGCTTTCTTT. J is TRBJ1-1 and V is TRBV5-1, with D maybe TRBD1 (6 bases). The CDR3 length is 15 residues. Germline assignment: CDR1 SGHRS and CDR2 YFSETQ. V lost 4 bases, J lost 6 bases, and 19 bases lay in between.

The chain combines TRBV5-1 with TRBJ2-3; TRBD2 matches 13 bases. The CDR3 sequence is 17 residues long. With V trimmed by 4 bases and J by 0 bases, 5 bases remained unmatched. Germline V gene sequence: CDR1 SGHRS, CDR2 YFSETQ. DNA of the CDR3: TGCGCCAGCAGCACCGGGACTAGCGGGATTAGCACAGATACGCAGTATTTT. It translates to CASSTGTSGISTDTQYF.

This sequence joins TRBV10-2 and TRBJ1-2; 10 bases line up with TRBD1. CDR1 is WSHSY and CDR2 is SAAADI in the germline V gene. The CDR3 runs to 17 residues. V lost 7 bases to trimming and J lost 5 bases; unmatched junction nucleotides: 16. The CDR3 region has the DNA TGCGCCAGCAATGGGGAACGCGAACCGGGACAGGGGTATGGCTACACCTTC. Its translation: CASNGEREPGQGYGYTF.

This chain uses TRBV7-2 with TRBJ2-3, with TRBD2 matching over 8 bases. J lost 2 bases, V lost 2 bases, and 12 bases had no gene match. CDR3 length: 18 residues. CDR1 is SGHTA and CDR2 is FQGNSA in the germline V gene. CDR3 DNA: TGTGCCAGCAGCTTACTTCCCCAGGCGGGACTAGACACAGATACGCAGTATTTT. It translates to CASSLLPQAGLDTDTQYF.

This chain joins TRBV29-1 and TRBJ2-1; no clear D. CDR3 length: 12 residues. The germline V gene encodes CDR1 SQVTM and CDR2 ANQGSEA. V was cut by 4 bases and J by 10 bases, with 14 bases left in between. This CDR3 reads CSVGKTEIEQFF. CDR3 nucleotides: TGCAGCGTTGGGAAGACGGAGATCGAGCAGTTCTTC.

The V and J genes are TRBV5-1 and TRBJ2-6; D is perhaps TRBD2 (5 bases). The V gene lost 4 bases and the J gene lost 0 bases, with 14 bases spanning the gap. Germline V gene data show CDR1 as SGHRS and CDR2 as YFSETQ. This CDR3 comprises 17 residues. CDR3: CASSQGVTSSGANVLTF. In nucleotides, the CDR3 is TGCGCCAGCAGCCAAGGAGTTACTAGCTCTGGGGCCAACGTCCTGACTTTC. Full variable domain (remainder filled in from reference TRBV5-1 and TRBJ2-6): KAGVTQTPRYLIKTRGQQVTLSCSPISGHRSVSWYQQTPGQGLQFLFEYFSETQRNKGNFPGRFSGRQFSNSRSEMNVSTLELGDSALYLCASSQGVTSSGANVLTFGAGSRLTVL.

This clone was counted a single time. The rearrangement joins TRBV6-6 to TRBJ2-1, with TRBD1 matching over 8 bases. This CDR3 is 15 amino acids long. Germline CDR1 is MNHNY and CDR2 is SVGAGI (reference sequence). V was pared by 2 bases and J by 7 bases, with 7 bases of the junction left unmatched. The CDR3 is CASSYPGGASNEQFF. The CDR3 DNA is TGTGCCAGCAGTTACCCAGGGGGCGCGAGTAATGAGCAGTTCTTC.

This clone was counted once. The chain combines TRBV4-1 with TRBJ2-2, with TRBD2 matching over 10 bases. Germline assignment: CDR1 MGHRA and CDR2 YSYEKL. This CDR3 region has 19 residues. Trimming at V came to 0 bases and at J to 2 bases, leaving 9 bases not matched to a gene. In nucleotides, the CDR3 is TGCGCCAGCAGCCAAGATACGCCTAGCGGGAGCACAAACACCGGGGAGCTGTTTTTT. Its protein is CASSQDTPSGSTNTGELFF.

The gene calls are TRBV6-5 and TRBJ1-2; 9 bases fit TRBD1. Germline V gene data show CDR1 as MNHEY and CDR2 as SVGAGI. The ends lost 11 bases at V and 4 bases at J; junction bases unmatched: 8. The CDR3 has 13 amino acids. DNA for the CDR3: TGTGCCGGAAAACAGGGGGCCCGCTATGGCTACACCTTC. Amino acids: CAGKQGARYGYTF.

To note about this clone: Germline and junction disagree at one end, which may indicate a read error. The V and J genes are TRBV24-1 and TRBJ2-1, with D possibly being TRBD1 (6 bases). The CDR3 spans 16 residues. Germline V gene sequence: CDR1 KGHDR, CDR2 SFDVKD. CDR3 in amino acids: CATSDSIRARQAEQLF. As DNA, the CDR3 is TGTGCCACCAGTGACTCAATCAGGGCGAGACAGGCAGAGCAGCTCTTC.

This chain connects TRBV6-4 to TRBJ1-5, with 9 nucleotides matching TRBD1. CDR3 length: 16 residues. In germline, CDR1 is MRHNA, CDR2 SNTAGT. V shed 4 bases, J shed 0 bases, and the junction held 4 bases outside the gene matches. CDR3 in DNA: TGTGCCAGCAGTGGGGACAGGGAGTATAGCAATCAGCCCCAGCATTTT. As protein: CASSGDREYSNQPQHF.

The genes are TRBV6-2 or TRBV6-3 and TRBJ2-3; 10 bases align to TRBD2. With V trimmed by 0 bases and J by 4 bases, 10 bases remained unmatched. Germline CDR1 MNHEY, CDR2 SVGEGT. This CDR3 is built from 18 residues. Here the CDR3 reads CASSYSIRLAGASDTQYF. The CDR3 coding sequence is TGTGCCAGCAGTTACTCGATCCGGCTAGCGGGAGCTTCAGATACGCAGTATTTT.

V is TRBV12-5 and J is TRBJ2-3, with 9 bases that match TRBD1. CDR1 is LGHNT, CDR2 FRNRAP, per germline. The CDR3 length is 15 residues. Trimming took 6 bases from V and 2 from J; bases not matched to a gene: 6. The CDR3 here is CASGYGTGYTDTQYF. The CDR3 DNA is TGTGCTAGTGGGTACGGGACAGGGTACACAGATACGCAGTATTTT.

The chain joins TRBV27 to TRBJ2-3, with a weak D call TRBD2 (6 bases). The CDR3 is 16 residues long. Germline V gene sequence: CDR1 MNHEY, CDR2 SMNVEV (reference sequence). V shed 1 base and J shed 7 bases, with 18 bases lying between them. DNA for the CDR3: TGTGCCAGCAGTTTATGGACCTCGGCGGCGGGGTATACGCAGTATTTT. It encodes CASSLWTSAAGYTQYF.

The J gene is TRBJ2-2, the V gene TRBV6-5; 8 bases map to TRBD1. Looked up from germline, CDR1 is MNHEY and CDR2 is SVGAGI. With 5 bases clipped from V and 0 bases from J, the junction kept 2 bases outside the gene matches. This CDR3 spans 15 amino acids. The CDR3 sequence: CASSQGQANTGELFF. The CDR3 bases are TGTGCCAGCAGTCAGGGACAGGCGAACACCGGGGAGCTGTTTTTT.

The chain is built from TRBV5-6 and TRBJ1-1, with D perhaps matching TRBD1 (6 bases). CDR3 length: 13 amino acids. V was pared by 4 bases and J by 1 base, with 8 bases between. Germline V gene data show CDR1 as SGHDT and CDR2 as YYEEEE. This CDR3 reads CASSRTANTEAFF. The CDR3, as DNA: TGTGCCAGCAGCCGGACAGCGAACACTGAAGCTTTCTTT.

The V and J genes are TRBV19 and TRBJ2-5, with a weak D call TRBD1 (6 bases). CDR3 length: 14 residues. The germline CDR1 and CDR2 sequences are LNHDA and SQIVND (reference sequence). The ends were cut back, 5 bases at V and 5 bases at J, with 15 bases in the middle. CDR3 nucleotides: TGTGCCAGTAGTCAGCAGGCAGGGGTCGAGACCCAGTACTTC. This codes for CASSQQAGVETQYF.

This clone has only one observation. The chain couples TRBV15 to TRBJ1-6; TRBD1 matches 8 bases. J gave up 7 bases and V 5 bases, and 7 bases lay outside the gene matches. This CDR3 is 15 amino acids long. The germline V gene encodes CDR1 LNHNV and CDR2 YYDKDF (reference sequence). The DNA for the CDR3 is TGTGCCACCAGCGGGGACAGGACCCTGAATTCACCCCTCCACTTT. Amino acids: CATSGDRTLNSPLHF. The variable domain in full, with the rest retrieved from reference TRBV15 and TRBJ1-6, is DAMVIQNPRYQVTQFGKPVTLSCSQTLNHNVMYWYQQKSSQAPKLLFHYYDKDFNNEADTPDNFQSRRPNTSFCFLDIRSPGLGDTAMYLCATSGDRTLNSPLHFGNGTRLTVT.